What follows are 24 T cell receptor beta chains derived from one specimen sequenced in a study of blood T cell repertoires in COVID-19. Method: immunoSEQ multiplex PCR; TCRdb's copy keeps in-frame clones and lacks some. The sample lists 300,000 to 400,000 clones; 88% were seen once. The source material was PBMCs or T cells enriched from blood (not recorded which). The receptors here all came from a woman in her 30s with acute COVID-19.

The V call is TRBV15, the J call TRBJ2-1, with TRBD1 identical over 9 bases. The junction had 13 bases not matched to a gene; V was cut back by 5 bases and J by 8 bases. The CDR3 contains 16 residues. The V gene's germline CDR1 is LNHNV and CDR2 YYDKDF (reference sequence). CDR3 in amino acids: CATSGFSGQGNDEQFF. CDR3 nucleotides: TGTGCCACCAGCGGTTTTAGCGGACAGGGGAATGATGAGCAGTTCTTC.

J is TRBJ1-1 and V is TRBV6-2 or TRBV6-3; no reliable D call. The CDR3 loop spans 15 amino acids. Germline V gene data show CDR1 as MNHEY and CDR2 as SVGEGT. V was clipped by 1 base and J by 1 base, with 10 bases between them. The CDR3 sequence is CASSYFLGKNTEAFF. The CDR3 DNA is TGTGCCAGCAGTTACTTTCTTGGCAAGAACACTGAAGCTTTCTTT.

The chain links TRBV5-4 to TRBJ2-1; 11 nucleotides line up with TRBD2. V shed 4 bases and J 8 bases; nucleotides not matched to a gene: 2. This CDR3 is 13 amino acids long. The germline V gene encodes CDR1 SGHNT and CDR2 YYREEE (reference sequence). The CDR3 loop is CASSTSGGDEQFF. The CDR3 coding sequence is TGTGCCAGCAGCACTAGCGGGGGAGATGAGCAGTTCTTC.

The chain employs TRBV24-1 and TRBJ2-1; TRBD2 aligns across 10 bases. Germline CDR1 and CDR2: KGHDR and SFDVKD. The CDR3 consists of 16 residues. V lost 4 bases, J lost 3 bases, and 5 bases stayed unmatched. The CDR3 sequence is CATSDSVAGGYNEQFF. The CDR3 bases are TGTGCCACCAGTGACTCAGTAGCGGGGGGCTACAATGAGCAGTTCTTC.

The chain employs TRBV7-8 and TRBJ1-2, with D maybe TRBD1 (6 bases). The CDR3 totals 14 residues. V lost 4 bases and J lost 7, with 16 bases in between. CDR1 is SGHVS, CDR2 FQNEAQ, per germline. The CDR3 DNA reads TGTGCCAGCAGCTGGGGGCCTGGGGGCGGTGGCTACACCTTC. Translating gives CASSWGPGGGGYTF.

This chain links TRBV7-2 with TRBJ2-7; tentatively, D is TRBD1 (6 bases). Between the trimmed V and J ends, which lost 6 bases and 5 bases, there was a span of 26 bases. Germline CDR1 SGHTA, CDR2 FQGNSA. This CDR3 comprises 17 residues. The CDR3 DNA reads as TGTGCCAGCAGTCCCCACCCTCGGCCAGTGGGGGCAAACGAGCAGTACTTC. Its translation: CASSPHPRPVGANEQYF.

The chain is built from TRBV5-1 and TRBJ1-1, with 9 positions matching TRBD1. This CDR3 has 16 amino acids. The V and J ends lost 4 bases and 0 bases, in that order; junction bases with no gene match: 7. Germline CDR1 and CDR2: SGHRS and YFSETQ. The CDR3 loop is CASSVGQGAMNTEAFF. The CDR3 DNA is TGCGCCAGCAGCGTGGGACAGGGAGCAATGAACACTGAAGCTTTCTTT. Variable domain in full (rest from reference TRBV5-1 and TRBJ1-1): KAGVTQTPRYLIKTRGQQVTLSCSPISGHRSVSWYQQTPGQGLQFLFEYFSETQRNKGNFPGRFSGRQFSNSRSEMNVSTLELGDSALYLCASSVGQGAMNTEAFFGQGTRLTVV.

This chain links TRBV29-1 with TRBJ2-7, with D possibly matching TRBD2 (5 bases). Trimming shortened V by 7 bases and J by 0 bases, and 7 bases separated the two germline ends. The CDR3 is made up of 11 amino acids. Germline CDR1 is SQVTM and CDR2 is ANQGSEA. Here the CDR3 reads CSGGSSYEQYF. Here the CDR3 DNA reads TGCAGCGGAGGGAGCTCCTACGAGCAGTACTTC.

This clone has a single count. The genes are TRBV10-3 and TRBJ2-7, with D tentatively TRBD1 (6 bases). Trimming took 5 bases from V and 1 from J, leaving 24 bases between them. The germline V gene encodes CDR1 ENHRY and CDR2 SYGVKD. CDR3 length equals 18 residues. CDR3 amino acids: CAISRVILDRSHSYEQYF. In DNA, the CDR3 is TGTGCCATCAGTAGAGTCATCCTCGACAGGAGCCATTCCTACGAGCAGTACTTC.

J is TRBJ1-4 and V is TRBV10-1; weak D call: TRBD1 (6 bases). CDR1 and CDR2 (germline): WNHNN, SYGVQD (reference sequence). The CDR3 consists of 14 residues. Trimming removed 6 bases at V and 8 bases at J, with 16 bases between. CDR3 coding DNA: TGCGCCAGCAGCCCAACAGGGTCCGGAGAAAAACTGTTTTTT. Translating gives CASSPTGSGEKLFF.

The chain recombines TRBV7-6 with TRBJ1-1; 9 bases fit TRBD1. The germline CDR1 and CDR2 sequences are SGHVS and FNYEAQ. The CDR3 runs 15 residues. The V and J ends lost 1 base and 8 bases, in that order; junction bases with no gene match: 8. DNA for the CDR3: TGTGCCAGCAGCTTAGTCCCGGGACAGGGTTCGGAAGCTTTCTTT. It codes for CASSLVPGQGSEAFF.

V usage is TRBV2 and J usage is TRBJ2-3; 11 nucleotides match TRBD2. V lost 6 bases and J lost 5; bases outside the gene matches: 7. Germline CDR1 reads SNHLY; CDR2 reads FYNNEI. The CDR3 extends over 15 amino acids. For the CDR3, the DNA is TGTGCCAGCAGCCCACTAGCGGGGGCCCGAGATACGCAGTATTTT. It specifies CASSPLAGARDTQYF.

The chain combines TRBV5-7 with TRBJ1-1; D is perhaps TRBD1 (6 bases). TRBV5-7 is known as an ORF, though its function is uncertain. Trimming removed 10 bases at V and 11 bases at J, with 18 bases between. This CDR3 comprises 11 residues. CDR3 region: CALVNGRGAFF. The CDR3 DNA reads TGTGCCCTCGTGAACGGAAGGGGGGCTTTCTTT.

The V and J genes are TRBV5-4 and TRBJ1-2; TRBD1 matches 7 bases. Germline V gene data show CDR1 as SGHNT and CDR2 as YYREEE (reference sequence). V lost 4 bases to trimming and J lost 6 bases; unmatched junction nucleotides: 6. CDR3 size: 13 residues. CDR3 loop: CASSKGTVHGYTF. CDR3 in DNA: TGTGCCAGCAGCAAGGGGACAGTCCATGGCTACACCTTC.

The chain combines TRBV18 with TRBJ1-3; no definite D call. Trimming removed 4 bases from V and 0 bases from J, with 19 bases in between. The CDR3 is made up of 18 amino acids. CDR1 is KGHSH, CDR2 LQKENI, per germline. The chain's CDR3 is CASSLILTEGPSGNTIYF. CDR3 bases: TGTGCCAGCTCACTAATTCTAACCGAGGGCCCCTCTGGAAACACCATATATTTT.

This chain links TRBV24-1 with TRBJ1-6; tentatively, D is TRBD1 (5 bases). Germline V gene data show CDR1 as KGHDR and CDR2 as SFDVKD. The length of the CDR3 is 16 residues. V was cut by 4 bases and J by 8 bases, with 17 bases left in between. CDR3 sequence (DNA): TGTGCCACCAGTGACCCCGGGTCCTCAGGGCATTCACCCCTCCACTTT. The encoded protein is CATSDPGSSGHSPLHF.

This clone was seen once. This chain uses TRBV12-5 with TRBJ2-1; 8 bases align to TRBD2. The CDR3 extends over 15 amino acids. Germline-derived CDR1 and CDR2 are LGHNT and FRNRAP. Unmatched junction bases numbered 13, after V lost 6 bases and J lost 9 bases. The CDR3 loop reads CASGAPGGGEVEQFF. DNA of the CDR3: TGTGCTAGTGGGGCGCCCGGGGGGGGAGAGGTTGAGCAGTTCTTC.

The V and J genes are TRBV10-2 and TRBJ2-1; TRBD2 aligns across 12 bases. J lost 7 bases, V lost 8 bases, and 12 bases had no gene match. This CDR3 has 16 amino acids. Per germline, CDR1 WSHSY and CDR2 SAAADI. The CDR3 sequence is CASRISSGGAENEQFF. CDR3 DNA sequence: TGCGCCAGCCGCATATCTAGCGGGGGGGCCGAGAATGAGCAGTTCTTC.

V is TRBV29-1 and J is TRBJ2-3; the match to TRBD2 covers 10 bases. The CDR3 covers 17 residues. Germline CDR1 and CDR2: SQVTM and ANQGSEA. The V segment lost 2 bases and the J segment 2 bases; nucleotides outside the gene matches: 10. CDR3 in DNA: TGCAGCGTTGAACCTTGGGGGCTAGCGGGGGACACAGATACGCAGTATTTT. This gives the protein CSVEPWGLAGDTDTQYF.

The chain joins TRBV5-7 to TRBJ1-5; TRBD1 aligns across 10 bases. TRBV5-7 is an open reading frame whose function is uncertain. Trimming at V came to 3 bases and at J to 3 bases, leaving 9 bases not matched to a gene. The CDR3 runs 17 residues. The CDR3: CASSSLRDRGLNQPQHF. The CDR3 bases are TGTGCCAGCAGCTCCCTCCGGGACAGGGGCCTCAATCAGCCCCAGCATTTT.

The chain carries TRBV9 and TRBJ1-1; 7 nucleotides line up with TRBD1. CDR3 length: 12 amino acids. V was clipped by 3 bases and J by 6 bases; unmatched bases: 2. Germline CDR1 SGDLS, CDR2 YYNGEE. The CDR3 loop reads CASSAGTAEAFF. Here the CDR3 DNA reads TGTGCCAGCAGCGCGGGGACAGCTGAAGCTTTCTTT.

V is TRBV5-5 and J is TRBJ2-2; TRBD1 matches at 9 bases. From germline, CDR1 is SGHKS and CDR2 YYEKEE (reference sequence). The J segment lost 1 base and the V segment lost 4 bases, leaving 5 bases of the junction unmatched. The CDR3 loop spans 16 amino acids. The CDR3 region has the DNA TGTGCCAGCAGCAAACCGGGACAGGGGAACACCGGGGAGCTGTTTTTT. Translation: CASSKPGQGNTGELFF.

The CDR3 reads CASTLGDRVSYTF. CDR3 bases: TGTGCCAGCACCCTGGGAGACAGGGTGAGCTACACCTTC. V usage is TRBV2 and J usage is TRBJ1-2; the match to TRBD1 covers 7 bases. The CDR3 totals 13 residues. Germline CDR1 SNHLY, CDR2 FYNNEI. Trimming at V came to 7 bases and at J to 9 bases, leaving 11 bases not matched to a gene.

V usage is TRBV11-3 and J usage is TRBJ2-4; 9 bases are a match to TRBD1. The CDR3 is made up of 16 amino acids. Trimming took 5 bases from V and 1 from J; bases not matched to a gene: 6. Germline V gene data show CDR1 as SGHNT and CDR2 as YENEEA. Here the CDR3 reads CASSPGQGTAKNIQYF. The DNA of the CDR3 is TGTGCCAGCAGCCCGGGACAGGGAACGGCCAAAAACATTCAGTACTTC.